The rows below give T cell receptor beta chains drawn from one sample of a study of CD8 T cells in Susac syndrome. Using its own MiXCR run on the immunoSEQ multiplex PCR reads, TCRdb lists one record per CDR3 protein. Of roughly 180,000 distinct CDR3 sequences listed, about 94% are singletons. The sequencing input was CD4+ T cells from PBMCs. All receptors derive from a human donor with multiple sclerosis. The CDR3 runs from the conserved cysteine through the conserved F or W. The D gene is left open where the match is weak. Not all rows give a size; the values are once, few, many and, for expanded clones, a class.

TRBV9	TRBJ2-1	NA	once	CASSNLGGQFF	TGTGCCAGCAGCAACCTGGGAGGGCAGTTCTTC
TRBV9	TRBJ1-1	NA	NA	CASSTPDRNTEAFF	TGTGCCAGCAGCACCCCGGACAGAAACACTGAAGCTTTCTTT
TRBV3-1	TRBJ1-2	NA	NA	CASSQLPQQANYGYTF	TGTGCCAGCAGCCAACTCCCACAGCAAGCTAACTATGGCTACACCTTC
TRBV28	TRBJ2-7	TRBD2	NA	CASSSLAGEGSYEQYF	TGTGCCAGCAGTTCTCTAGCGGGAGAAGGGTCCTACGAGCAGTACTTC
TRBV7-2	TRBJ2-7	TRBD2	once	CASILTRAGGDYEQYF	TGTGCCAGCATTCTGACGAGAGCGGGAGGTGACTACGAGCAGTACTTC
TRBV5-6	TRBJ1-5	NA	NA	CASSLAGNQPQHF	TGTGCCAGCAGCTTGGCTGGGAATCAGCCCCAGCATTTT
TRBV4-3	TRBJ2-3	NA	NA	CASSQGTITDTQYF	TGCGCCAGCAGCCAAGGGACTATTACAGATACGCAGTATTTT
TRBV21-1	TRBJ2-3	NA	NA	CASTGGAENTDTQYF	TGTGCCAGCACCGGTGGGGCTGAGAACACAGATACGCAGTATTTT
TRBV6-1	TRBJ1-5	NA	NA	CASSERSNQPQHF	TGTGCCAGCAGTGAACGAAGCAATCAGCCCCAGCATTTT
TRBV5-4	TRBJ1-2	TRBD1	NA	CASSLLGGANYGYTF	TGTGCCAGCAGCTTGTTAGGGGGCGCCAACTATGGCTACACCTTC
TRBV6-6	TRBJ2-7	TRBD2	NA	CASRTGRGRANEQYF	TGTGCCAGCAGAACGGGGAGGGGCAGGGCTAACGAGCAGTACTTC
TRBV18	TRBJ1-2	NA	NA	CASSPSGARDYGYTF	TGTGCCAGCTCACCGTCAGGGGCGCGAGACTATGGCTACACCTTC
TRBV20-1	TRBJ1-1	NA	NA	CSARDQGLNTEAFF	TGCAGTGCTAGAGATCAGGGATTGAACACTGAAGCTTTCTTT
TRBV5-1	TRBJ2-1	NA	NA	CASSLAPHRFDGNEQFF	TGCGCCAGCAGCTTGGCCCCCCACAGGTTTGATGGCAATGAGCAGTTCTTC
TRBV19	TRBJ2-5	TRBD1	NA	CASRTDRGQETQYF	TGTGCCAGTAGGACGGACAGGGGGCAAGAGACCCAGTACTTC
TRBV9	TRBJ1-2	NA	once	CASSSDTGTYGYTF	TGTGCCAGCAGCTCAGATACAGGGACCTATGGCTACACCTTC
TRBV3-1	TRBJ1-1	TRBD1	NA	CASSQVGQGVNTEAFF	TGTGCCAGCAGCCAAGTGGGGCAGGGGGTAAACACTGAAGCTTTCTTT
TRBV30	TRBJ2-7	TRBD1	once	CAWSVPGTGGFSYEQYF	TGTGCCTGGAGTGTCCCGGGGACAGGGGGGTTCTCCTACGAGCAGTACTTC
TRBV27	TRBJ1-1	NA	NA	CASSLQFQGWTTEAFF	TGTGCCAGCAGTTTACAATTTCAGGGCTGGACCACTGAAGCTTTCTTT
TRBV2	TRBJ1-2	TRBD1	NA	CATLEGGPWTGYTF	TGTGCCACTCTTGAAGGGGGCCCTTGGACGGGCTACACCTTC
TRBV5-4	TRBJ2-4	NA	once	CASSPPMGNIQYF	TGTGCCAGCAGCCCTCCTATGGGAAACATTCAGTACTTC
TRBV5-1	TRBJ2-2	TRBD1	NA	CASSLGQGMAGELFF	TGCGCCAGCAGCTTGGGACAGGGGATGGCCGGGGAGCTGTTTTTT
TRBV6-1	TRBJ2-7	TRBD1	NA	CASSDSPGQGILYEQYF	TGTGCCAGCAGTGATAGCCCGGGACAGGGTATTTTGTACGAGCAGTACTTC
TRBV24-1	TRBJ2-5	NA	NA	CATSARSLPWETQYF	TGTGCCACCAGTGCACGGTCTCTACCCTGGGAGACCCAGTACTTC
TRBV7-2	TRBJ1-6	NA	NA	CASSLNSGLDNSPLHF	TGTGCCAGCAGCTTAAACTCGGGACTGGATAATTCACCCCTCCACTTT
TRBV7-2	TRBJ2-3	NA	NA	CASSGTFSSTDTQYF	TGTGCCAGCAGCGGGACATTTTCTAGCACAGATACGCAGTATTTT
TRBV28	TRBJ2-4	NA	NA	CASSLGQLNIQYF	TGTGCCAGCAGTCTCGGACAGCTAAACATTCAGTACTTC
TRBV7-2	TRBJ1-2	TRBD1	NA	CASSLVQGTGYTF	TGTGCCAGCAGCTTAGTACAGGGGACTGGCTACACCTTC
TRBV7-2	TRBJ1-4	NA	NA	CASSEWGTTNEKLFF	TGTGCCAGCAGCGAGTGGGGGACAACTAATGAAAAACTGTTTTTT
TRBV20-1	TRBJ2-5	TRBD1	NA	CSASWGQGSMETQYF	TGCAGTGCTAGTTGGGGACAGGGAAGTATGGAGACCCAGTACTTC
TRBV11-2	TRBJ2-7	TRBD1	NA	CASSPTSGQGSPEQYF	TGTGCCAGCAGCCCTACTTCGGGACAGGGGTCCCCCGAGCAGTACTTC
TRBV7-9	TRBJ1-2	NA	NA	CASSGDIYLGGYTF	TGTGCCAGCAGCGGTGACATCTATCTGGGTGGCTACACCTTC
TRBV10-3	TRBJ2-7	NA	NA	CAISVPPYEQYF	TGTGCCATCAGTGTCCCCCCTTACGAGCAGTACTTC
TRBV5-4	TRBJ1-2	NA	NA	CASSSGGDGYTF	TGTGCCAGCAGCTCCGGTGGGGATGGCTACACCTTC
TRBV7-2	TRBJ2-3	NA	NA	CASSLDSGATDTQYF	TGTGCCAGCAGCTTAGATTCGGGGGCCACAGATACGCAGTATTTT